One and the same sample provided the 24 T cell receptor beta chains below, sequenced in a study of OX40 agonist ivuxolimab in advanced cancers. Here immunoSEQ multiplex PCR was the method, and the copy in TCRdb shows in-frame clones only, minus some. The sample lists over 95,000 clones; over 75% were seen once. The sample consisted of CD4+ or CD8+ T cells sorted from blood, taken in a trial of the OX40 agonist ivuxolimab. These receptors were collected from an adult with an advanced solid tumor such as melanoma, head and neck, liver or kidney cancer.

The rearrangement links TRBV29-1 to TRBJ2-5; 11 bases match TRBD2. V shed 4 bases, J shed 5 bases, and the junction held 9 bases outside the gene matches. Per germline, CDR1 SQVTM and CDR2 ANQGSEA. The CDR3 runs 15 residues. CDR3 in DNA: TGCAGCGTTGTTTCTAGCGGGGGGCTCTGGGAGACCCAGTACTTC. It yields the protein CSVVSSGGLWETQYF.

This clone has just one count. This CDR3 reads CASSLTLVGGYTF. Written as DNA, the CDR3 is TGTGCCAGCAGTCTAACGTTGGTGGGTGGCTACACCTTC. The chain uses TRBV6-5 and TRBJ1-2, with no clear D. CDR1 and CDR2 (germline): MNHEY, SVGAGI. V was trimmed by 5 bases and J by 7 bases, leaving 14 bases between them. The CDR3 spans 13 residues.

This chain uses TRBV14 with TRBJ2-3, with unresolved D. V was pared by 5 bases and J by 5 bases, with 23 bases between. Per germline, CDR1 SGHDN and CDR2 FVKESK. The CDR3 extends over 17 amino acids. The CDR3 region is CASSALLLSSSGDTQYF. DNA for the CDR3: TGTGCCAGCAGCGCCCTCCTACTCTCATCCTCGGGAGATACGCAGTATTTT.

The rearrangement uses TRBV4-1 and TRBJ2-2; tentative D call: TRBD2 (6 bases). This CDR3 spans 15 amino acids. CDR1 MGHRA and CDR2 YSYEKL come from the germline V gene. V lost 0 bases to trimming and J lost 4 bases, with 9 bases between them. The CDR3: CASSQEGGLTGELFF. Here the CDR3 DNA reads TGCGCCAGCAGCCAAGAGGGAGGCCTCACCGGGGAGCTGTTTTTT.

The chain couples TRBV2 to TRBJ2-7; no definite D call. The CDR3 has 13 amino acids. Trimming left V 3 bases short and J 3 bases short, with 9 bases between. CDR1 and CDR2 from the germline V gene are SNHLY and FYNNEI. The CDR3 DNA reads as TGTGCCAGCAGTGACGTCGGATTCTACGAGCAGTACTTC. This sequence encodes CASSDVGFYEQYF.

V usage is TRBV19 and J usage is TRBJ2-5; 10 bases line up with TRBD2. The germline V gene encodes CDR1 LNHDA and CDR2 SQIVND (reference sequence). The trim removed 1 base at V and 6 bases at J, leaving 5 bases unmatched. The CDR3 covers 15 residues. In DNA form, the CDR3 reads TGTGCCAGTAGTATAGTTGGGACTAGCGTTAAGACCCAGTACTTC. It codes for CASSIVGTSVKTQYF.

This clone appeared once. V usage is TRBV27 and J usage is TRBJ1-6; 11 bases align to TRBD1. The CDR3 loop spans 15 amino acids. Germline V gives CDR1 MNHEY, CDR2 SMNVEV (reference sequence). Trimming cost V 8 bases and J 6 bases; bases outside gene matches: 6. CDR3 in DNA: TGTGCCAGCGCACCCGGGACAGGGGGTAATTCACCCCTCCACTTT. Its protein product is CASAPGTGGNSPLHF.

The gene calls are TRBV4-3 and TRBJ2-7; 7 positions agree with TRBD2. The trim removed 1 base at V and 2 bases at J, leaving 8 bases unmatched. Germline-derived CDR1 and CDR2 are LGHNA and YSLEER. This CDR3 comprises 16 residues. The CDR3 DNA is TGCGCCAGCAGCCAAGGGTTGGCGGGAGTCGCCTACGAGCAGTACTTC. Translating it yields CASSQGLAGVAYEQYF.

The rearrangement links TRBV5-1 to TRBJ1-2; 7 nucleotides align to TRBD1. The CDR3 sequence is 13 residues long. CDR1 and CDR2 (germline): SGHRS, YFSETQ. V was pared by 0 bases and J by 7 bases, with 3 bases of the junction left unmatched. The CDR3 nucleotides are TGCGCCAGCAGCTTGGAGACAGGGATTGGCTACACCTTC. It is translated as CASSLETGIGYTF.

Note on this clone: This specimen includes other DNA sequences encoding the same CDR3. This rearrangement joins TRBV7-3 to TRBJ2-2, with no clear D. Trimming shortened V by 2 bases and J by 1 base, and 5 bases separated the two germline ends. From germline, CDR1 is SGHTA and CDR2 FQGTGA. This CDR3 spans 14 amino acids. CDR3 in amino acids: CASSLSMNTGELFF. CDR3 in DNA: TGTGCCAGCAGCTTATCCATGAACACCGGGGAGCTGTTTTTT.

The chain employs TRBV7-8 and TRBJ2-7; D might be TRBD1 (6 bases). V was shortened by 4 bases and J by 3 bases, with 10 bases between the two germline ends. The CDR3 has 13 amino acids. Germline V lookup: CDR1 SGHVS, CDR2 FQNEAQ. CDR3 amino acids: CASSSGTLYEQYF. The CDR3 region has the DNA TGTGCCAGCAGCTCTGGGACACTCTACGAGCAGTACTTC.

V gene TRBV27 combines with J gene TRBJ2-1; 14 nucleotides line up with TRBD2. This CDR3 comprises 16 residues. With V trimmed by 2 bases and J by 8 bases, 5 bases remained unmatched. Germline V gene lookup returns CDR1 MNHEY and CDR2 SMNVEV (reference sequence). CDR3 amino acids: CASSLTGLAGADEQFF. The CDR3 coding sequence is TGTGCCAGCAGTTTAACGGGACTAGCGGGAGCGGATGAGCAGTTCTTC.

The CDR3 DNA follows: TGCGCCAGCAGCTTGGCGGGACTAGCGGGAGTCCATGAGCAGTTCTTC. This encodes CASSLAGLAGVHEQFF. This chain uses TRBV5-1 with TRBJ2-1, with 14 bases matching TRBD2. After removal of 0 bases from V and 8 bases from J, the junction contained 4 bases not matched to a gene. Germline CDR1 SGHRS, CDR2 YFSETQ. This CDR3 contains 16 residues.

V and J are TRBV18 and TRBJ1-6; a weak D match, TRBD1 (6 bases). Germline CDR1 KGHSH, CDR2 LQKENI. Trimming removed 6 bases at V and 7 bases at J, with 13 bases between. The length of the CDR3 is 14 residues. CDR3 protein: CASSKDRTNSPLHF. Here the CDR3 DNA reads TGTGCCAGCTCTAAGGACAGAACCAATTCACCCCTCCACTTT.

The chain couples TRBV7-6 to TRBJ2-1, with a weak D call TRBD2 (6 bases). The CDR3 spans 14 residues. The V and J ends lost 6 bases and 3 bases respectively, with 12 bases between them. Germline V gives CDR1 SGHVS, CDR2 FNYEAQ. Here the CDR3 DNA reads TGTGCCAGCAGGGGGGGACTGGGCTACAATGAGCAGTTCTTC. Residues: CASRGGLGYNEQFF.

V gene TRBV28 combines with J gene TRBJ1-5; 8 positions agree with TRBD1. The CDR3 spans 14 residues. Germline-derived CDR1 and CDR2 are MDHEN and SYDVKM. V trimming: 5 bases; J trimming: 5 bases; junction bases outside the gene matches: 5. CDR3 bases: TGTGCCAGCAGTACCCACAGGGGGGATCAGCCCCAGCATTTT. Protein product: CASSTHRGDQPQHF.

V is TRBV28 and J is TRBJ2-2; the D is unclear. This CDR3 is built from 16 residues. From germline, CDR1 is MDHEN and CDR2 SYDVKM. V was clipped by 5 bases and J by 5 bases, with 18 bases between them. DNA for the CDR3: TGTGCCAGCAGTCCGAGGAATAGGGCTAGTACCGGGGAGCTGTTTTTT. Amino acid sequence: CASSPRNRASTGELFF. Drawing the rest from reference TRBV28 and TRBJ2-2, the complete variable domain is DVKVTQSSRYLVKRTGEKVFLECVQDMDHENMFWYRQDPGLGLRLIYFSYDVKMKEKGDIPEGYSVSREKKERFSLILESASTNQTSMYLCASSPRNRASTGELFFGEGSRLTVL.

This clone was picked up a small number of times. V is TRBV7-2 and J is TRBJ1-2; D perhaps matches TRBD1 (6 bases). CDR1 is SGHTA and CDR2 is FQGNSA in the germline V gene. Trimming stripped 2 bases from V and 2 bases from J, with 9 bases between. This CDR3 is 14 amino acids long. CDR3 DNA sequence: TGTGCCAGCAGCTTAATAGGGGGAAACTATGGCTACACCTTC. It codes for CASSLIGGNYGYTF.

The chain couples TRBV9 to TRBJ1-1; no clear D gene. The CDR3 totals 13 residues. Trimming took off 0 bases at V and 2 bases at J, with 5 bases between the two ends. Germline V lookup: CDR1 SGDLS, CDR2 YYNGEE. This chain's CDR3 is CASSVVDNTEAFF. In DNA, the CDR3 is TGTGCCAGCAGCGTAGTTGATAACACTGAAGCTTTCTTT.

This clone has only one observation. The CDR3 loop is CASSLDSARNEQFF. The CDR3 nucleotides are TGCGCCAGCAGCTTGGATAGCGCGCGCAATGAGCAGTTCTTC. The chain combines TRBV5-1 with TRBJ2-1; D is perhaps TRBD2 (5 bases). The CDR3 spans 14 residues. Germline V gene sequence: CDR1 SGHRS, CDR2 YFSETQ. V lost 0 bases and J 6 bases, leaving 10 bases between the germline ends.

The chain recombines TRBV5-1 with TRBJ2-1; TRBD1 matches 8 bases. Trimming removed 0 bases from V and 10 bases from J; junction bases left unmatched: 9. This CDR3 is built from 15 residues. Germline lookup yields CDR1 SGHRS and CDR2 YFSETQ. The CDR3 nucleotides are TGCGCCAGCAGCTTGGAACAGGGGGGTCTTTTAGAGCAGTTCTTC. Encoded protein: CASSLEQGGLLEQFF.

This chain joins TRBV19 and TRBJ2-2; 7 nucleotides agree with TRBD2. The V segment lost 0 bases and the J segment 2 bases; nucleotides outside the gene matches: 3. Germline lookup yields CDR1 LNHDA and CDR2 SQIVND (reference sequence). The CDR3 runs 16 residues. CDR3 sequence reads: CASSIDGGRNTGELFF. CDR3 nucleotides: TGTGCCAGTAGTATAGATGGCGGGAGAAACACCGGGGAGCTGTTTTTT. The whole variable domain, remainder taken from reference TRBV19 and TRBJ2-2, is DGGITQSPKYLFRKEGQNVTLSCEQNLNHDAMYWYRQDPGQGLRLIYYSQIVNDFQKGDIAEGYSVSREKKESFPLTVTSAQKNPTAFYLCASSIDGGRNTGELFFGEGSRLTVL.

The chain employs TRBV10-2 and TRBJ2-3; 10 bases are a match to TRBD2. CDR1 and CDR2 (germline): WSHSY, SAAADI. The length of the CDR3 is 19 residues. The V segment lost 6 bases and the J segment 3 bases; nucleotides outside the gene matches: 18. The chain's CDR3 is CASSAYLGRLAGETDTQYF. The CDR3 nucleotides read TGCGCCAGCAGCGCCTATCTCGGGCGGCTAGCGGGAGAGACAGATACGCAGTATTTT.

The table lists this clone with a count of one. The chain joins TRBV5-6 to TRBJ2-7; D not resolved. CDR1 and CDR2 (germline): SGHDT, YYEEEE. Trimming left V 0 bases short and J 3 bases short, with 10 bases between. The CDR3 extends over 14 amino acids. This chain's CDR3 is CASSLVGRSYEQYF. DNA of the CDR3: TGTGCCAGCAGCTTGGTAGGACGGAGCTACGAGCAGTACTTC.